This T cell receptor (beta chain) appears in the sequencing data of a study of CD8 T cells in ankylosing spondylitis. General study findings and limits: Typical of ankylosing spondylitis blood, it appeared, was a TCR beta motif of roughly eight highly homologous variants.

There are 18 residues in the CDR3. Trimming pared 3 bases from V and 0 bases from J, leaving 17 bases between. Making the TCR beta libraries involved quantitative 5'-RACE with molecular barcodes. A single record per CDR3 protein comes from TCRdb applying MiXCR to the 5' RACE reads. The sample includes about 540,000 distinct CDR3 sequences, roughly an eighth of them seen just once. Many counts were recorded for this clonotype. What it recognizes is unknown. The chain has TRBV12-3 or TRBV12-4 and TRBJ2-2, with D perhaps matching TRBD2 (6 bases). This clonotype was obtained from a male donor with ankylosing spondylitis. Sample: blood, either unsorted or a sorted T cell fraction (not recorded which). The CDR3 DNA reads TGTGCCAGCAGTTTCAGTCGGGAGACATTTTCGAACACCGGGGAGCTGTTTTTT. Amino acids: CASSFSRETFSNTGELFF.